These 30 T cell receptor beta chains share one sample of origin, sequenced in a study of radiation and T cells in renal cell carcinoma. Documented time point: baseline pretreatment blood. The treatment was: 15 Gy SBRT to primary tumor, nephrectomy 4 weeks later. The assay was immunoSEQ multiplex PCR, and TCRdb's table has in-frame clones only and misses some. The table lists 130,000 or so clones, less than 90% of them singletons, with approximately 22% in the top ten. The sample consisted of blood, taken from a patient whose treatment included radiotherapy and nephrectomy. The receptors come from a woman aged 45-59 years with renal cell carcinoma.

This rearrangement joins TRBV5-6 to TRBJ2-7, with unresolved D. Germline CDR1 SGHDT, CDR2 YYEEEE. V lost 4 bases and J 4 bases, leaving 12 bases between the germline ends. The CDR3 is made up of 13 amino acids. CDR3: CASSQTPTYEQYF. The CDR3 DNA follows: TGTGCCAGCAGCCAGACCCCGACATACGAGCAGTACTTC.

This chain joins TRBV27 and TRBJ2-7; D gene ambiguous. The ends were cut back, 3 bases at V and 0 bases at J, with 9 bases in the middle. The CDR3 length is 14 residues. In germline, CDR1 is MNHEY, CDR2 SMNVEV (reference sequence). CDR3 sequence: CASSLESSSYEQYF. CDR3 nucleotide sequence: TGTGCCAGCAGTTTGGAGTCCAGCTCCTACGAGCAGTACTTC.

The rearrangement joins TRBV7-2 to TRBJ2-3; D is perhaps TRBD1 (6 bases). The CDR3 runs 14 residues. Germline V gene data show CDR1 as SGHTA and CDR2 as FQGNSA. V dropped 5 bases and J dropped 0 bases, with 9 bases sitting between them. As DNA, the CDR3 is TGTGCCAGCAGCCCAGGGGCTAGCACAGATACGCAGTATTTT. Amino acids: CASSPGASTDTQYF.

The J gene is TRBJ2-7, the V gene TRBV27, with D perhaps TRBD2 (5 bases). The CDR3 consists of 15 residues. Between the trimmed V and J ends, which lost 4 bases and 3 bases, there was a span of 16 bases. Germline assignment: CDR1 MNHEY and CDR2 SMNVEV (reference sequence). Here the CDR3 reads CASSSTREALYEQYF. The DNA of the CDR3 is TGTGCCAGCAGTTCTACCCGGGAAGCTCTCTACGAGCAGTACTTC.

V usage is TRBV19 and J usage is TRBJ1-4; TRBD1 aligns across 8 bases. There are 15 residues in the CDR3. Germline values: CDR1 LNHDA, CDR2 SQIVND (reference sequence). Germline trimming cut 3 bases from V and 6 bases from J; bases unmatched to any gene: 6. The CDR3 coding sequence is TGTGCCAGTAGTATGGGACAGGAGAGGTATGAAAAACTGTTTTTT. Amino acids: CASSMGQERYEKLFF.

This chain uses TRBV28 with TRBJ2-7; D may be TRBD1 (5 bases). CDR3 length: 13 residues. Trimming took off 2 bases at V and 2 bases at J, with 7 bases between the two ends. The germline V gene encodes CDR1 MDHEN and CDR2 SYDVKM. The CDR3 reads CASSLDRAYEQYF. CDR3 bases: TGTGCCAGCAGTTTAGACAGAGCCTACGAGCAGTACTTC.

This rearrangement joins TRBV7-2 to TRBJ2-3; D is unresolved. From germline, CDR1 is SGHTA and CDR2 FQGNSA. The CDR3 extends over 14 amino acids. Trimming took 2 bases from V and 2 from J, leaving 8 bases between them. DNA for the CDR3: TGTGCCAGCAGCTTATCGGCGTCCACAGATACGCAGTATTTT. The encoded protein is CASSLSASTDTQYF.

The chain employs TRBV6-5 and TRBJ1-2; D gene unclear. The V gene's germline CDR1 is MNHEY and CDR2 SVGAGI. The CDR3 runs 15 residues. Trimming removed 5 bases at V and 2 bases at J, with 15 bases between. CDR3 sequence reads: CASSNGPTTNYGYTF. In DNA form, the CDR3 reads TGTGCCAGCAGTAACGGGCCTACTACCAACTATGGCTACACCTTC.

The chain has TRBV18 and TRBJ2-7, with TRBD1 matching 10 bases. The V and J ends lost 6 bases and 5 bases, in that order; junction bases with no gene match: 4. Germline CDR1 is KGHSH and CDR2 is LQKENI. CDR3 length: 13 amino acids. CDR3: CASSPTGGHEQYF. The CDR3 nucleotides are TGTGCCAGCTCCCCGACAGGGGGCCACGAGCAGTACTTC.

CDR3: CASSLFSGSNTGELFF. Written as DNA, the CDR3 is TGTGCCAGCAGCTTGTTTAGCGGGAGCAACACCGGGGAGCTGTTTTTT. The chain has TRBV7-2 and TRBJ2-2; 9 positions match TRBD2. The CDR3 length is 16 residues. J gave up 2 bases and V 3 bases, and 4 bases lay outside the gene matches. Germline CDR1 and CDR2: SGHTA and FQGNSA.

This chain uses TRBV5-4 with TRBJ2-5, with D tentatively TRBD1 (5 bases). Trimming took off 4 bases at V and 5 bases at J, with 18 bases between the two ends. The CDR3 spans 15 residues. Per the germline V gene, CDR1 is SGHNT and CDR2 is YYREEE (reference sequence). The CDR3 spells CASSGTLRGRETQYF. The CDR3 nucleotides read TGTGCCAGCAGCGGAACCCTTAGGGGCAGGGAGACCCAGTACTTC.

The J gene is TRBJ1-6, the V gene TRBV30; D may be TRBD1 (5 bases). Germline V gene sequence: CDR1 GTSNPN, CDR2 SVGIG (reference sequence). With 0 bases removed from V and 13 bases from J, the gap between germline ends came to 22 bases. The CDR3 covers 16 residues. The CDR3 sequence: CAWSVQPGTLVPPLHF. Written as DNA, the CDR3 is TGTGCCTGGAGTGTACAACCCGGGACCCTAGTTCCCCCCCTCCACTTT.

The rearrangement uses TRBV7-2 and TRBJ1-2; no clear D. Trimming shortened V by 2 bases and J by 5 bases, and 9 bases separated the two germline ends. Germline assignment: CDR1 SGHTA and CDR2 FQGNSA. The CDR3 is 13 amino acids. The CDR3 bases are TGTGCCAGCAGCTTAAATGAGGGTTATGGCTACACCTTC. Protein product: CASSLNEGYGYTF.

The rearrangement uses TRBV19 and TRBJ2-7; D is perhaps TRBD1 or TRBD2 (5 bases each). The CDR3 extends over 16 amino acids. From germline, CDR1 is LNHDA and CDR2 SQIVND (reference sequence). V lost 5 bases and J 2 bases, leaving 19 bases between the germline ends. CDR3 DNA sequence: TGTGCCAGTAGTTTCCCCCGGGACCGACCAACCTACGAGCAGTACTTC. Protein sequence: CASSFPRDRPTYEQYF.

The rearrangement uses TRBV5-4 and TRBJ2-6; D unresolved. The CDR3 consists of 15 residues. V was cut by 4 bases and J by 0 bases, with 8 bases left in between. CDR1 is SGHNT, CDR2 YYREEE, per germline (reference sequence). For the CDR3, the DNA is TGTGCCAGCAGCGTCGGGTACTCTGGGGCCAACGTCCTGACTTTC. Residues: CASSVGYSGANVLTF.

The genes are TRBV7-2 and TRBJ1-6; 9 nucleotides line up with TRBD1. The CDR3 contains 15 residues. With V trimmed by 6 bases and J by 9 bases, 9 bases remained unmatched. The germline V gene has CDR1 SGHTA and CDR2 FQGNSA. The CDR3 nucleotides read TGTGCCAGCAGGCCTCCGGGACAGGGAGTTTCACCCCTCCACTTT. It codes for CASRPPGQGVSPLHF.

This rearrangement joins TRBV5-4 to TRBJ1-2, with 7 bases fitting TRBD1. This CDR3 region has 13 residues. CDR1 and CDR2 (germline): SGHNT, YYREEE (reference sequence). Trimming took 4 bases from V and 7 from J; bases not matched to a gene: 7. This CDR3 is CASSPAGGAGYTF. The CDR3 coding sequence is TGTGCCAGCAGCCCCGCAGGGGGTGCTGGCTACACCTTC.

V gene TRBV19 combines with J gene TRBJ1-5; unclear D gene. The germline V gene has CDR1 LNHDA and CDR2 SQIVND (reference sequence). The V gene lost 3 bases and the J gene lost 9 bases, with 9 bases spanning the gap. The CDR3 totals 12 residues. This CDR3 reads CASSIVEGPQHF. The CDR3 nucleotides are TGTGCCAGTAGTATTGTCGAGGGGCCCCAGCATTTT.

The chain couples TRBV6-4 to TRBJ2-7, with 9 nucleotides matching TRBD2. Unmatched junction bases numbered 11, after V lost 6 bases and J lost 2 bases. The CDR3 totals 16 residues. Looked up from germline, CDR1 is MRHNA and CDR2 is SNTAGT. The CDR3 spells CASREREDTYAYEQYF. The CDR3 nucleotides read TGTGCCAGCAGGGAGCGGGAGGACACCTACGCCTACGAGCAGTACTTC.

The chain combines TRBV7-2 with TRBJ1-2; TRBD1 matches at 9 bases. This CDR3 is built from 13 residues. CDR1 is SGHTA and CDR2 is FQGNSA in the germline V gene. Losses at the gene ends were 6 bases for V and 2 bases for J; bases not matched to a gene: 1. The CDR3 DNA is TGTGCCAGCAGAGGACAGGGGAACTATGGCTACACCTTC. Its translation is CASRGQGNYGYTF.

V and J are TRBV9 and TRBJ2-1, with D possibly being TRBD1 (5 bases). Germline CDR1 SGDLS, CDR2 YYNGEE. V was shortened by 4 bases and J by 6 bases, with 14 bases between the two germline ends. This CDR3 contains 14 residues. The CDR3 region has the DNA TGTGCCAGCAGCCGCTCGACCAGGGTCAATGAGCAGTTCTTC. Translation: CASSRSTRVNEQFF.

This clone was counted once. This chain uses TRBV5-8 with TRBJ1-6, with TRBD1 as a possible D gene (5 bases). V gave up 0 bases and J gave up 14 bases, with 15 bases separating them. The CDR3 extends over 14 amino acids. Germline CDR1 and CDR2: SGHTS and YDEGEE. The chain's CDR3 is CASSLGRESSALHF. The CDR3, as DNA: TGTGCCAGCAGCTTGGGCAGGGAATCCTCGGCCCTCCACTTT.

The J gene is TRBJ1-2, the V gene TRBV6-5; 8 bases map to TRBD1. V was pared by 3 bases and J by 8 bases, with 5 bases of the junction left unmatched. This CDR3 region has 13 residues. CDR1 and CDR2 (germline): MNHEY, SVGAGI. This CDR3 reads CASSYQGARGYTF. The CDR3 DNA follows: TGTGCCAGCAGTTATCAGGGGGCGCGGGGCTACACCTTC.

This clone has more than one count but fewer than ten. The V and J genes are TRBV9 and TRBJ1-5, with D possibly being TRBD1 (6 bases). Trimming took 3 bases from V and 6 from J, leaving 16 bases between them. CDR3 length equals 15 residues. Germline CDR1 reads SGDLS; CDR2 reads YYNGEE. CDR3 residues: CASSAGDGGSQPQHF. The CDR3 DNA reads TGTGCCAGCAGCGCGGGGGACGGGGGCTCTCAGCCCCAGCATTTT.

In its sample, this clone was seen a few times. This chain connects TRBV6-6 to TRBJ1-4; D is ambiguous. V was cut by 5 bases and J by 8 bases, with 6 bases left in between. Germline V gives CDR1 MNHNY, CDR2 SVGAGI (reference sequence). The length of the CDR3 is 11 residues. Here the CDR3 DNA reads TGTGCCAGCAGTACCCCCGAAAAACTGTTTTTT. Protein product: CASSTPEKLFF.

The chain uses TRBV15 and TRBJ2-6; D gene ambiguous. The CDR3 has 14 amino acids. V was pared by 4 bases and J by 0 bases, with 4 bases between. Germline CDR1 LNHNV, CDR2 YYDKDF (reference sequence). The CDR3 protein is CATSIPSGANVLTF. CDR3 sequence (DNA): TGTGCCACCAGCATACCCTCTGGGGCCAACGTCCTGACTTTC. Full variable domain (outside the CDR3, taken from reference TRBV15 and TRBJ2-6): DAMVIQNPRYQVTQFGKPVTLSCSQTLNHNVMYWYQQKSSQAPKLLFHYYDKDFNNEADTPDNFQSRRPNTSFCFLDIRSPGLGDTAMYLCATSIPSGANVLTFGAGSRLTVL.

This sequence joins TRBV30 and TRBJ2-7, with TRBD2 as a possible D gene (5 bases). The CDR3 runs 12 residues. Trimming removed 7 bases from V and 2 bases from J, with 12 bases in between. CDR1 is GTSNPN and CDR2 is SVGIG in the germline V gene (reference sequence). As DNA, the CDR3 is TGTGCCTCGCGGACGGAGGCCTACGAGCAGTACTTC. Protein product: CASRTEAYEQYF.

The chain couples TRBV7-2 to TRBJ2-5; 10 positions match TRBD2. The CDR3 runs 18 residues. Unmatched junction bases numbered 16, after V lost 4 bases and J lost 5 bases. Germline CDR1 is SGHTA and CDR2 is FQGNSA. The CDR3: CASSSPSGSTDRGETQYF. The DNA for the CDR3 is TGTGCCAGCAGCTCCCCTAGCGGGAGTACGGATCGCGGGGAGACCCAGTACTTC.

The chain uses TRBV28 and TRBJ2-5, with D perhaps matching TRBD2 (7 bases). Trimming shortened V by 3 bases and J by 0 bases, and 11 bases separated the two germline ends. Germline-derived CDR1 and CDR2 are MDHEN and SYDVKM. The CDR3 runs to 15 residues. The CDR3 loop reads CASSLRRGHQETQYF. The CDR3, as DNA: TGTGCCAGCAGTTTGAGGCGGGGGCACCAAGAGACCCAGTACTTC.

The V call is TRBV7-2, the J call TRBJ2-7, with D possibly being TRBD1 or TRBD2 (5 bases each). The CDR3 length is 14 residues. Trimming stripped 5 bases from V and 4 bases from J, with 15 bases between. From germline, CDR1 is SGHTA and CDR2 FQGNSA. CDR3 coding DNA: TGTGCCAGCAGCCCCCCGGGGCTCCAATACGAGCAGTACTTC. This encodes CASSPPGLQYEQYF.